The present T cell receptor (beta chain) was sequenced within a study of T cell responses to AZD1222 COVID-19 vaccine. Findings of the study overall: Vaccine-related CD4 TCRs covered spike, predominating at 160-218 and 743-854. The sample set comprised mostly white British donors with more females, and clonal diversity was possibly underestimated. Spike-specific TCR breadth and depth grew following two AZD1222 doses.

Remarks on this clone: Its antigen is still unknown.

The assay was immunoSEQ multiplex PCR, and TCRdb's table has in-frame clones only and misses some. This sample has approximately 79,000 clones, with 80% to 90% found just once. The germline V gene encodes CDR1 LNHDA and CDR2 SQIVND (reference sequence). This CDR3 comprises 13 residues. With 8 bases removed from V and 4 bases from J, the gap between germline ends came to 14 bases. V and J are TRBV19 and TRBJ2-5; maybe TRBD2 (6 bases). This specimen was peripheral blood, taken on day 0 of AZD1222 vaccination. This receptor was taken from an adult in good health. The CDR3 nucleotides are TGTGCCAGTTCTCCTCGGAGGGCAGAGACCCAGTACTTC. Its translation: CASSPRRAETQYF.